The 17 T cell receptor beta chains in this list originate from one sample, sequenced in a study of T cell repertoires in cytomegalovirus infection. TCRdb re-derived calls from the reads in MiXCR, one entry per CDR3 protein. The sample contains a few hundred thousand distinct CDR3 sequences, roughly 25% of which appear only once. The antigens of these receptors remain unknown. The sample in question was cultured PBMCs, obtained from culture after CMV antigen stimulation. The receptors here all came from a human donor in good health (CMV status not recorded). Some clones in this sample may be carry-over from other donors' samples.

This chain joins TRBV28 and TRBJ1-4, with D possibly TRBD1 on 5 matching bases. The CDR3 has 13 amino acids. Germline V CDR1 and CDR2: MDHEN, SYDVKM. CDR3 amino acids: CAITEGSNEKLFF. As DNA, the CDR3 is TGTGCAATCACGGAGGGGTCTAATGAAAAACTGTTTTTT.

The chain carries TRBV6-2 or TRBV6-3 and TRBJ2-5; D unresolved. This CDR3 has 14 residues. The V end lost 0 bases, the J end lost 1 base, and 6 bases lay between the germline ends. The germline V gene encodes CDR1 MNHEY and CDR2 SVGEGT. CDR3 loop: CASSYSQRQETQYF. CDR3 DNA: TGTGCCAGCAGTTACTCGCAACGCCAAGAGACCCAGTACTTC.

This clonotype was counted ten times or more. This chain joins TRBV6-1 and TRBJ2-7; possibly TRBD2 for D (5 bases). The germline V gene encodes CDR1 MNHNS and CDR2 SASEGT. The V and J ends lost 6 bases and 0 bases respectively, with 12 bases between them. The length of the CDR3 is 14 residues. In nucleotides, the CDR3 is TGTGCCAGCAGCCGGACTTCCCTCTCCTACGAGCAGTACTTC. It yields the protein CASSRTSLSYEQYF.

The rearrangement joins TRBV12-3 or TRBV12-4 to TRBJ1-1; TRBD1 is a possible D gene (6 bases). This CDR3 spans 13 amino acids. V dropped 6 bases and J dropped 5 bases, with 13 bases sitting between them. The CDR3 sequence is CASSRQEVTEAFF. CDR3 in DNA: TGTGCCAGCAGCAGACAGGAGGTTACTGAAGCTTTCTTT.

This clonotype has more than one count but fewer than ten. The chain employs TRBV6-2 or TRBV6-3 and TRBJ2-7; no firm D call. CDR1 and CDR2 from the germline V gene are MNHEY and SVGEGT. The CDR3 is 13 residues long. Trimming shortened V by 7 bases and J by 2 bases, and 12 bases separated the two germline ends. The CDR3 sequence is CASTTSPTYEQYF. The CDR3 DNA follows: TGTGCCAGCACTACTTCCCCCACCTACGAGCAGTACTTC.

The J gene is TRBJ2-7, the V gene TRBV11-2; D not resolved. The germline V and J ends were trimmed by 0 bases and 0 bases, with 18 bases remaining between them. Germline V lookup: CDR1 SGHAT, CDR2 FQNNGV. The CDR3 loop spans 18 amino acids. CDR3: CASSLDADSRRSSYEQYV. The CDR3 nucleotides read TGTGCCAGCAGCTTAGATGCCGACTCAAGACGAAGCTCCTACGAGCAGTACGTC.

This clonotype was seen a handful of times. The J gene is TRBJ2-5, the V gene TRBV6-1; weak D call: TRBD2 (5 bases). The CDR3 runs to 16 residues. Trimming stripped 7 bases from V and 1 base from J, with 19 bases between. Germline CDR1 reads MNHNS; CDR2 reads SASEGT. CDR3 residues: CASNPRGIRAQETQYF. The CDR3, as DNA: TGTGCCAGCAACCCCCGAGGGATCCGGGCCCAAGAGACCCAGTACTTC.

The chain carries TRBV19 and TRBJ2-7; D not certain. Trimming removed 8 bases at V and 1 base at J, with 9 bases between. The CDR3 sequence is 12 residues long. CDR1 is LNHDA, CDR2 SQIVND, per germline (reference sequence). CDR3 DNA: TGTGCCAGTGGTACACCGTCCTACGAGCAGTACTTC. The encoded protein is CASGTPSYEQYF.

The rearrangement links TRBV7-6 to TRBJ2-1; 9 positions agree with TRBD2. Germline CDR1 SGHVS, CDR2 FNYEAQ. This CDR3 is 18 amino acids long. The V and J ends lost 2 bases and 4 bases, in that order; junction bases with no gene match: 12. DNA of the CDR3: TGTGCCAGCAGCTTACGGGCAACTGGGCTAGCGGGATACAATGAGCAGTTCTTC. Translation: CASSLRATGLAGYNEQFF.

This clonotype was seen only a few times. The gene calls are TRBV6-2 or TRBV6-3 and TRBJ2-1, with 7 bases identical to TRBD2. Trimming removed 8 bases from V and 7 bases from J; junction bases left unmatched: 14. This CDR3 spans 15 amino acids. Per germline, CDR1 MNHEY and CDR2 SVGEGT. The CDR3 DNA is TGTGCCAGCCAGATCCTAGCGGTCTTTGGGAATGAGCAGTTCTTC. It is translated as CASQILAVFGNEQFF.

This clonotype has just a few counts. J is TRBJ2-4 and V is TRBV4-1; 11 positions agree with TRBD2. The CDR3 length is 16 residues. Germline CDR1 and CDR2: MGHRA and YSYEKL. Trimming at V came to 1 base and at J to 6 bases, leaving 5 bases not matched to a gene. The CDR3 spells CASSQGIGTSGNIQYF. The CDR3 bases are TGCGCCAGCAGCCAAGGGATAGGGACTAGCGGAAACATTCAGTACTTC.

The rearrangement links TRBV6-2 or TRBV6-3 to TRBJ2-1; 8 nucleotides line up with TRBD2. After removal of 8 bases from V and 8 bases from J, the junction contained 14 bases not matched to a gene. From germline, CDR1 is MNHEY and CDR2 SVGEGT. CDR3 size: 15 residues. CDR3 loop: CASRGGGSGRHEQFF. For the CDR3, the DNA is TGTGCCAGCCGGGGGGGCGGGAGTGGTAGGCATGAGCAGTTCTTC.

J is TRBJ2-6 and V is TRBV19; D is unclear. The CDR3 contains 15 residues. Trimming removed 6 bases at V and 0 bases at J, with 9 bases between. The V gene's germline CDR1 is LNHDA and CDR2 SQIVND (reference sequence). The CDR3 loop is CASSRTDSGANVLTF. CDR3 coding DNA: TGTGCCAGTAGCCGAACAGACTCTGGGGCCAACGTCCTGACTTTC.

The chain carries TRBV6-6 and TRBJ1-6, with D maybe TRBD1 (6 bases). CDR1 is MNHNY, CDR2 SVGAGI, per germline (reference sequence). The V end was cut by 6 bases, the J end by 7 bases, with 22 bases between. The CDR3 runs 17 residues. The CDR3 DNA reads as TGTGCCAGCAGCAACACCAATTTGCAGGGGACAAATTCACCCCTCCACTTT. Its translation is CASSNTNLQGTNSPLHF.

Of note for this clonotype: Just one base apart from a much larger clone, this may be a read error. A read error is likely, as this CDR3 ends without the conserved phenylalanine or tryptophan. The CDR3 bases are TGTGCCAGCAGCAAAGAGGCTAGCGGGAGTTGGTACGAGCAGTACTTA. Its protein is CASSKEASGSWYEQYL. This rearrangement joins TRBV7-2 to TRBJ2-7; 10 positions agree with TRBD2. The germline gives CDR1 SGHTA, CDR2 FQGNSA. Trimming removed 5 bases from V and 4 bases from J; junction bases left unmatched: 11. The CDR3 totals 16 residues.

The chain recombines TRBV6-1 with TRBJ2-1; D perhaps matches TRBD2 (6 bases). V lost 1 base and J lost 2, with 9 bases in between. This CDR3 has 15 residues. Germline V gene sequence: CDR1 MNHNS, CDR2 SASEGT. The CDR3 sequence: CASSEGRGPYNEQFF. CDR3 DNA sequence: TGTGCCAGCAGTGAAGGGCGGGGTCCCTACAATGAGCAGTTCTTC.

This clonotype was picked up a small number of times. The V and J genes are TRBV4-1 and TRBJ2-1; weak D call: TRBD2 (6 bases). V was clipped by 2 bases and J by 8 bases, with 25 bases between them. CDR1 and CDR2 (germline): MGHRA, YSYEKL. This CDR3 is built from 18 residues. In DNA, the CDR3 is TGCGCCAGCAGCCAATTAAAACTATTGACTAGATCCTCTTATGAGCAGTTCTTC. Translation gives CASSQLKLLTRSSYEQFF.